This TCR beta chain was profiled in a study of blood T cell repertoires in COVID-19. This clone was observed a single time. Original handling: Reference gene primer amplification yielded estimated nucleated cell counts. TCRdb's copy holds only in-frame clones and misses some; the assay was immunoSEQ multiplex PCR. Clonal size and the V and J genes are those of that table, whereas D and trimming came from the DNA. The profile shows roughly 260,000 clones, approximately 90% of them singletons. The length of the CDR3 is 14 residues. Germline CDR1 reads SEHNR; CDR2 reads FQNEAQ (reference sequence). Between the trimmed V and J ends, which lost 4 bases and 1 base, there was a span of 8 bases.

The J gene is TRBJ1-3, the V gene TRBV7-9, with D uncertain. The sequencing sample was made of PBMCs or T cells enriched from blood (not recorded which). The clonotype was recovered from a woman in her 30s with acute COVID-19. The CDR3 protein is CASSSDFSGNTIYF. In DNA form, the CDR3 reads TGTGCCAGCAGCTCGGACTTTTCTGGAAACACCATATATTTT.